The T cell receptor (beta chain) described here comes from a study of identical twins. This clonotype was counted between two and nine times. Its antigen remains unidentified. Looked up from germline, CDR1 is DFQATT and CDR2 is SNEGSKA (reference sequence). Germline trimming cut 3 bases from V and 1 base from J; bases unmatched to any gene: 9. The CDR3 loop spans 16 amino acids. Findings and limits, study-wide: Alpha sequences out of frame and shared by twins had excess low generation probability. It was possible that invariant MAIT and iNKT cells partly confounded the zero-insertion analyses.

A universal primer site arose from template switching, and cDNA bore unique molecular identifiers. MiXCR, run by TCRdb on the 5' RACE reads, gives a single entry per CDR3 protein. The data show some 240,000 distinct CDR3 sequences, with about 10% seen just once and 8% to 10% held by the top ten. The chain links TRBV20-1 to TRBJ2-1, with 7 bases aligning to TRBD1. The clonotype was recovered from a man in his forties or fifties in good health. The specimen sequenced was memory T cells sorted from blood. CDR3 sequence: CSASVGEQGSYNEQFF. CDR3 bases: TGCAGTGCTAGCGTAGGAGAACAGGGGTCCTACAATGAGCAGTTCTTC.